The T cell receptor (beta chain) described here comes from a study of regulatory T cells in long-lasting Graves disease. At the level of the study: In persistent Graves' disease, antithyroid drugs had been taken for over 5 years and TSH receptor antibodies stayed positive.

Time point noted: persistent/refractory GD, antithyroid drugs over 5 years with positive TRAb. Following extraction of RNA from PBMCs, that RNA was used to make the TCR library. About this clonotype: Its target is unknown.

HTBI primers from iRepertoire and Arm-PCR of CDR3 regions yielded the TCR beta libraries. MiXCR was run by TCRdb on the multiplex PCR reads, yielding one entry per CDR3 protein. The data contain 400,000 to 500,000 distinct CDR3 sequences, roughly 22% of them singletons. Trimming took off 4 bases at V and 2 bases at J, with 13 bases between the two ends. This CDR3 contains 14 residues. Germline V gene lookup returns CDR1 SGHRS and CDR2 YFSETQ. Study observations and caveats: Favored usage of TRBV28, TRBJ1-2 and TRBJ2-5 was recorded in persistent disease. Comparison showed that persistent patients shared more public clonotypes (about 2,700) than new patients (about 880).

The clonotype originates from a female donor with Graves disease. The chain recombines TRBV5-1 with TRBJ2-7, with D unclear. The sample consisted of peripheral blood mononuclear cells (PBMCs), taken when the disease was refractory, from a patient treated with antithyroid drugs. CDR3 bases: TGCGCCAGCAGCACTGGAGATTCGCCCTACGAGCAGTACTTC. Protein sequence: CASSTGDSPYEQYF.